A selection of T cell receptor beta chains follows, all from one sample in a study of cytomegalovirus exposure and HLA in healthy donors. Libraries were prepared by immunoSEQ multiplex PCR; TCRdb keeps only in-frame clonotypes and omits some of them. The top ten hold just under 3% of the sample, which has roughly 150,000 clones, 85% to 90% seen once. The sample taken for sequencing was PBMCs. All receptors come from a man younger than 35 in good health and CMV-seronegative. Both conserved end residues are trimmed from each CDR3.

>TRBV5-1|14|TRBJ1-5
ASSLGILAGNQPQH
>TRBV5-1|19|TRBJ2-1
ASSYTVGLAGGTTPYNEQF
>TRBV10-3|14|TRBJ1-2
AISETGHLKAYGYT
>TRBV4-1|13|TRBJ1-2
ASSQVKGVGYGYT
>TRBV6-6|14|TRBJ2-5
ASSYGGAGNQETQY
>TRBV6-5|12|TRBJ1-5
ASSYRVGGQPQH
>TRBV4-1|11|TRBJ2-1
ASSGTFTRGQF
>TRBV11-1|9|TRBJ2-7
ASSMSYEQY
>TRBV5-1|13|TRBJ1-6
ASSSDKFILSPLH
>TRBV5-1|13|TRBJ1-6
ASSLRTGEDSPLH
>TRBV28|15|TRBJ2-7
ASSILRAGVISYEQY
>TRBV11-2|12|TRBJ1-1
ASNDPAGQGEAF
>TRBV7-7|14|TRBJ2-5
ASSLSGTSGKETQY
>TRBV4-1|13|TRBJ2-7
ASSYTPTKTYEQY
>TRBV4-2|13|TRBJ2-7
ASSQDHGSRLGQY
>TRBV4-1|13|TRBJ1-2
ASNSREGIGYGYT
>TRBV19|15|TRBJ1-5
ASSGLRLQGFNQPQH
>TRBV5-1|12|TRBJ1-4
ASSLVAANEKLF
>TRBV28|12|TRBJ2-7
ASSSQGQSYEQY
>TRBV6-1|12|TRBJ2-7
ASSETGRSYEQY
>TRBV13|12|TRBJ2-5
ASSFLWGRETQY
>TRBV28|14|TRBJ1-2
ASTTKLQGQVHGYT
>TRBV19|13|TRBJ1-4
ASSISPGEWQKLF
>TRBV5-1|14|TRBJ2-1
ASSLGGGLSYNEQF
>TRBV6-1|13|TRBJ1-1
ASTIEDRGGTEAF
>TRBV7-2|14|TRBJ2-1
ASSAPGLVVDNEQF
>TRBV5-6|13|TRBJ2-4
ASSSTGGAKNIQY
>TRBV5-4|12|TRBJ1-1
ASSPSAGNTEAF
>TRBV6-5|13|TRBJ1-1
ASSYSWTRGTEAF